This T cell receptor beta chain was found in a study of CD8 T cells in Susac syndrome. Whole-study context: When blood was drawn, patients with Susac syndrome were on intravenous immunoglobulin alone, on corticosteroids, or therapy-naive.

The CDR3 runs 14 residues. The germline V and J ends were trimmed by 0 bases and 7 bases, with 12 bases remaining between them. Germline V gives CDR1 LNHNV, CDR2 YYDKDF (reference sequence). Whole-study findings and limits: None of the CD4+ T cell repertoires in Susac syndrome showed clonal expansion.

About 0.45 to 1 ug RNA was reverse transcribed with random hexamers. TCRdb independently ran MiXCR on the immunoSEQ multiplex PCR reads; one entry per CDR3 protein. The data show about 240,000 distinct CDR3 sequences, with 90% to 96% seen just once and approximately 0.1% held by the top ten. This clonotype was observed once. As yet, its antigen is unknown. The receptor comes from a human donor with Susac syndrome. The chain is built from TRBV15 and TRBJ1-2; weak D call: TRBD1 (5 bases). Sequenced input: CD4+ T cells from PBMCs. The CDR3 DNA reads TGTGCCACCAGCAGAGATCGGGGAGGGGCTGGCTACACCTTC. It encodes CATSRDRGGAGYTF.